The present entry profiles one TCR beta chain with its context. Its antigen remains unknown. CDR1 and CDR2 from the germline V gene are SGHRS and YFSETQ. V dropped 0 bases and J dropped 4 bases, with 7 bases sitting between them. The CDR3 totals 13 residues. Profiled with immunoSEQ multiplex PCR; TCRdb holds only in-frame clones, not every one. Altogether more than 70,000 clones are present, roughly 90% being singletons, with the ten largest covering approximately 4.2%. This entry comes from a study of T cell responses to AZD1222 COVID-19 vaccine. Findings and limits, study-wide: Only 5 or 6 individuals given AZD1222 were seropositive at baseline.

This sequence joins TRBV5-1 and TRBJ1-2; D gene uncertain. The TCR originated in an adult in good health. Sample: peripheral blood, taken on day 0 of AZD1222 vaccination. The DNA of the CDR3 is TGCGCCAGCAGCTTGGACAGCACCTATGGCTACACCTTC. This encodes CASSLDSTYGYTF.